These T cell receptor beta chains were read from a single sample in a study of blood T cell repertoires in COVID-19. Profiling relied on immunoSEQ multiplex PCR, and the TCRdb table lists in-frame clones only, not all of them. The data contain fewer than 150,000 clones, approximately 84% of them seen just once; the ten biggest clones take up about 13%. The specimen sequenced was peripheral blood. The receptors derive from a human donor in a cohort sampled during active COVID-19. CDR3s include the opening cysteine and the closing phenylalanine or tryptophan. A D gene is named only where the DNA matches it firmly. Not every row has a clone size; where given, it reads once, few, many or a size class.

clone size: .; V gene: TRBV30; J gene: TRBJ2-5; D gene: .; CDR3 protein: CAWSAEETQYF; CDR3 DNA: TGTGCCTGGAGTGCGGAAGAGACCCAGTACTTC
clone size: few; V gene: TRBV6-5; J gene: TRBJ2-3; D gene: .; CDR3 protein: CASSYQRSTDTQYF; CDR3 DNA: TGTGCCAGCAGTTACCAACGGAGCACAGATACGCAGTATTTT
clone size: .; V gene: TRBV19; J gene: TRBJ2-5; D gene: TRBD1; CDR3 protein: CASSVQTGGLETQYF; CDR3 DNA: TGTGCCAGTAGTGTACAGACAGGGGGCTTGGAGACCCAGTACTTC
clone size: .; V gene: TRBV29-1; J gene: TRBJ1-1; D gene: .; CDR3 protein: CSVAFAPGAAEAFF; CDR3 DNA: TGCAGCGTTGCCTTCGCACCCGGAGCGGCTGAAGCTTTCTTT
clone size: few; V gene: TRBV10-3; J gene: TRBJ1-1; D gene: .; CDR3 protein: CAISDVGVDTEAFF; CDR3 DNA: TGTGCCATCAGTGATGTAGGGGTGGATACTGAAGCTTTCTTT
clone size: .; V gene: TRBV19; J gene: TRBJ1-4; D gene: TRBD1; CDR3 protein: CASSGQGRTNEKLFF; CDR3 DNA: TGTGCCAGTAGCGGACAGGGGAGGACTAATGAAAAACTGTTTTTT
clone size: .; V gene: TRBV27; J gene: TRBJ2-6; D gene: TRBD1; CDR3 protein: CASSLMGQGRFGANVLTF; CDR3 DNA: TGTGCCAGCAGTTTAATGGGACAGGGCCGGTTTGGGGCCAACGTCCTGACTTTC
clone size: .; V gene: TRBV27; J gene: TRBJ1-2; D gene: TRBD1; CDR3 protein: CASRITGTASNYGYTF; CDR3 DNA: TGTGCCAGCAGGATAACCGGGACAGCTAGTAACTATGGCTACACCTTC
clone size: .; V gene: TRBV18; J gene: TRBJ2-2; D gene: .; CDR3 protein: CASSPRNINTGELFF; CDR3 DNA: TGTGCCAGCTCACCAAGAAACATTAACACCGGGGAGCTGTTTTTT
clone size: .; V gene: TRBV10-1; J gene: TRBJ2-3; D gene: TRBD2; CDR3 protein: CASSGASGRLTDTQYF; CDR3 DNA: TGCGCCAGCAGTGGGGCTAGCGGGAGACTCACAGATACGCAGTATTTT
clone size: .; V gene: TRBV9; J gene: TRBJ2-2; D gene: .; CDR3 protein: CASSLNTGELFF; CDR3 DNA: TGTGCCAGCAGCCTTAACACCGGGGAGCTGTTTTTT
clone size: .; V gene: TRBV5-1; J gene: TRBJ2-2; D gene: TRBD1; CDR3 protein: CASSRDRGNTGELFF; CDR3 DNA: TGCGCCAGCAGCAGGGACAGGGGAAACACCGGGGAGCTGTTTTTT
clone size: few; V gene: TRBV7-9; J gene: TRBJ2-7; D gene: TRBD1; CDR3 protein: CASSFSDRVYEQYF; CDR3 DNA: TGTGCCAGCAGCTTTTCAGACAGGGTCTACGAGCAGTACTTC
clone size: .; V gene: TRBV7-6; J gene: TRBJ2-1; D gene: TRBD2; CDR3 protein: CASSLEISVGGGTDNEQFF; CDR3 DNA: TGTGCCAGCAGCTTAGAAATTTCCGTGGGCGGGGGGACGGACAATGAGCAGTTCTTC
clone size: .; V gene: TRBV27; J gene: TRBJ1-2; D gene: .; CDR3 protein: CASSSRGNYGYTF; CDR3 DNA: TGTGCCAGCAGTTCCCGCGGTAACTATGGCTACACCTTC
clone size: .; V gene: TRBV3-1/TRBV3-2; J gene: TRBJ2-7; D gene: .; CDR3 protein: CASSETSYEQYF; CDR3 DNA: TGTGCCAGCAGCGAGACAAGCTACGAGCAGTACTTC
clone size: .; V gene: TRBV5-1; J gene: TRBJ1-6; D gene: TRBD1; CDR3 protein: CASTGGASPSPLHF; CDR3 DNA: TGCGCCAGTACAGGGGGCGCGTCCCCTTCACCCCTCCACTTT
clone size: .; V gene: TRBV9; J gene: TRBJ2-3; D gene: .; CDR3 protein: CASSALPTRDTQYF; CDR3 DNA: TGTGCCAGCAGCGCACTCCCGACCAGGGATACGCAGTATTTT
clone size: many; V gene: TRBV5-1; J gene: TRBJ2-7; D gene: .; CDR3 protein: CASSLGSGGSSYEQYF; CDR3 DNA: TGCGCCAGCAGCTTAGGGAGTGGAGGGTCCTCCTACGAGCAGTACTTC
clone size: .; V gene: TRBV5-6; J gene: TRBJ2-5; D gene: .; CDR3 protein: CASSSRQILQETQYF; CDR3 DNA: TGTGCCAGCAGCTCCCGACAGATATTACAAGAGACCCAGTACTTC
clone size: few; V gene: TRBV30; J gene: TRBJ2-3; D gene: .; CDR3 protein: CAWSVGWGGPSTDTQYF; CDR3 DNA: TGTGCCTGGAGTGTTGGGTGGGGGGGGCCTAGCACAGATACGCAGTATTTT
clone size: few; V gene: TRBV19; J gene: TRBJ1-6; D gene: .; CDR3 protein: CASSILGGNSPLHF; CDR3 DNA: TGTGCCAGTAGTATCCTCGGCGGGAATTCACCCCTCCACTTT
clone size: .; V gene: TRBV6-6; J gene: TRBJ2-1; D gene: TRBD2; CDR3 protein: CASSSRLAGPYNEQFF; CDR3 DNA: TGTGCCAGCAGTTCTCGGCTAGCGGGGCCTTACAATGAGCAGTTCTTC
clone size: .; V gene: TRBV18; J gene: TRBJ2-5; D gene: TRBD1; CDR3 protein: CASSPAGTGAGETQYF; CDR3 DNA: TGTGCCAGCTCACCAGCAGGGACAGGGGCCGGGGAGACCCAGTACTTC
clone size: .; V gene: TRBV18; J gene: TRBJ2-7; D gene: TRBD1; CDR3 protein: CASSPPGQLSYEQYF; CDR3 DNA: TGTGCCAGCTCACCACCGGGACAGCTCTCCTACGAGCAGTACTTC
clone size: .; V gene: TRBV6-6; J gene: TRBJ1-5; D gene: TRBD1; CDR3 protein: CASRARGLQFQPQHF; CDR3 DNA: TGTGCCAGCAGAGCCAGGGGGTTACAATTTCAGCCCCAGCATTTT
clone size: .; V gene: TRBV14; J gene: TRBJ2-7; D gene: .; CDR3 protein: CASSPSAGPEQYF; CDR3 DNA: TGTGCCAGCAGCCCAAGTGCGGGCCCCGAGCAGTACTTC
clone size: once; V gene: TRBV7-6; J gene: TRBJ1-3; D gene: .; CDR3 protein: CASSLGSGYSGNTIYF; CDR3 DNA: TGTGCCAGCAGCTTAGGGTCGGGGTACTCTGGAAACACCATATATTTT
clone size: .; V gene: TRBV7-8; J gene: TRBJ1-1; D gene: .; CDR3 protein: CASRTGAAGELNTEAFF; CDR3 DNA: TGTGCCAGCAGAACCGGCGCGGCAGGGGAGTTGAACACTGAAGCTTTCTTT
clone size: .; V gene: TRBV15; J gene: TRBJ1-4; D gene: TRBD1; CDR3 protein: CATSPGQGAYNEKLFF; CDR3 DNA: TGTGCCACCAGCCCGGGACAGGGGGCCTATAATGAAAAACTGTTTTTT
clone size: .; V gene: TRBV12-3/TRBV12-4; J gene: TRBJ2-7; D gene: .; CDR3 protein: CASSVGTIYEQYF; CDR3 DNA: TGTGCCAGCAGCGTCGGGACAATCTACGAGCAGTACTTC
clone size: once; V gene: TRBV24-1; J gene: TRBJ2-7; D gene: .; CDR3 protein: CATSGNGTSSYEQYF; CDR3 DNA: TGTGCCACCAGTGGGAACGGGACATCCTCCTACGAGCAGTACTTC
clone size: .; V gene: TRBV5-5; J gene: TRBJ2-7; D gene: .; CDR3 protein: CASSLVVGGVYEQYF; CDR3 DNA: TGTGCCAGCAGCTTGGTAGTCGGGGGTGTTTACGAGCAGTACTTC
clone size: .; V gene: TRBV28; J gene: TRBJ2-7; D gene: .; CDR3 protein: CASSAPRGTSYEQYF; CDR3 DNA: TGTGCCAGCAGCGCACCTCGGGGTACCTCCTACGAGCAGTACTTC
clone size: once; V gene: TRBV11-2; J gene: TRBJ2-5; D gene: .; CDR3 protein: CASSPAGPKETQYF; CDR3 DNA: TGTGCCAGCAGCCCGGCGGGGCCGAAAGAGACCCAGTACTTC
clone size: .; V gene: TRBV19; J gene: TRBJ1-5; D gene: .; CDR3 protein: CASRGRRGQPQHF; CDR3 DNA: TGTGCCAGTAGGGGCCGCCGGGGGCAGCCCCAGCATTTT
clone size: .; V gene: TRBV12-5; J gene: TRBJ1-2; D gene: TRBD1; CDR3 protein: CASGLYRGYNYGYTF; CDR3 DNA: TGTGCTAGTGGTTTGTACAGGGGCTATAACTATGGCTACACCTTC
clone size: .; V gene: TRBV19; J gene: TRBJ2-7; D gene: .; CDR3 protein: CASRIGLTHPSEQYF; CDR3 DNA: TGTGCCAGTAGGATAGGACTTACGCATCCCTCCGAGCAGTACTTC
clone size: .; V gene: TRBV30; J gene: TRBJ2-7; D gene: TRBD2; CDR3 protein: CAWRLAGGHPYEQYF; CDR3 DNA: TGTGCCTGGAGACTAGCGGGGGGACACCCCTACGAGCAGTACTTC
clone size: .; V gene: TRBV13; J gene: TRBJ2-2; D gene: .; CDR3 protein: CASSPQLGLNTGELFF; CDR3 DNA: TGTGCCAGCAGCCCCCAGTTGGGCCTAAACACCGGGGAGCTGTTTTTT
clone size: .; V gene: TRBV13; J gene: TRBJ2-1; D gene: TRBD2; CDR3 protein: CASSLVRGGHSYNEQFF; CDR3 DNA: TGTGCCAGCAGCTTAGTGCGGGGGGGCCATTCCTACAATGAGCAGTTCTTC
clone size: .; V gene: TRBV7-9; J gene: TRBJ2-7; D gene: TRBD1; CDR3 protein: CASGTGGATSYEQYF; CDR3 DNA: TGTGCCAGCGGGACAGGGGGCGCGACCTCCTACGAGCAGTACTTC
clone size: .; V gene: TRBV7-9; J gene: TRBJ1-6; D gene: TRBD1; CDR3 protein: CASSLEGGSSPLHF; CDR3 DNA: TGTGCCAGCAGCTTAGAAGGGGGCAGTTCACCCCTCCACTTT
clone size: .; V gene: TRBV27; J gene: TRBJ2-3; D gene: TRBD2; CDR3 protein: CASSLSGGRRTDTQYF; CDR3 DNA: TGTGCCAGCAGTTTAAGCGGGGGGCGACGCACAGATACGCAGTATTTT
clone size: .; V gene: TRBV10-3; J gene: TRBJ1-1; D gene: .; CDR3 protein: CAISEQGFGAFF; CDR3 DNA: TGTGCCATCAGTGAGCAGGGTTTTGGGGCTTTCTTT
clone size: once; V gene: TRBV7-2; J gene: TRBJ1-5; D gene: TRBD1; CDR3 protein: CASSHDRGDPYSNQPQHF; CDR3 DNA: TGTGCCAGCAGTCACGACAGGGGGGACCCTTATAGCAATCAGCCCCAGCATTTT
clone size: .; V gene: TRBV30; J gene: TRBJ1-6; D gene: .; CDR3 protein: CAWREVLNSPLHF; CDR3 DNA: TGTGCCTGGAGGGAGGTCCTTAATTCACCCCTCCACTTT
clone size: .; V gene: TRBV7-8; J gene: TRBJ2-3; D gene: TRBD2; CDR3 protein: CASSLMVAGGPSSTDTQYF; CDR3 DNA: TGTGCCAGCAGCTTAATGGTAGCGGGGGGACCAAGTAGCACAGATACGCAGTATTTT
clone size: .; V gene: TRBV7-8; J gene: TRBJ1-5; D gene: .; CDR3 protein: CASSLIRDSNQPQHF; CDR3 DNA: TGTGCCAGCAGCTTAATTAGAGATAGCAATCAGCCCCAGCATTTT
clone size: .; V gene: TRBV27; J gene: TRBJ1-5; D gene: TRBD1; CDR3 protein: CASSFSDRNSNQPQHF; CDR3 DNA: TGTGCCAGCAGTTTTTCGGACAGGAATAGCAATCAGCCCCAGCATTTT
clone size: .; V gene: TRBV4-1; J gene: TRBJ2-4; D gene: TRBD2; CDR3 protein: CASSHGVSGDWGKNIQYF; CDR3 DNA: TGCGCCAGCAGCCACGGAGTAAGCGGGGACTGGGGCAAAAACATTCAGTACTTC
clone size: .; V gene: TRBV6-6; J gene: TRBJ2-3; D gene: TRBD2; CDR3 protein: CASSPASGGADTQYF; CDR3 DNA: TGTGCCAGCAGTCCCGCCAGCGGGGGGGCCGATACGCAGTATTTT
clone size: .; V gene: TRBV19; J gene: TRBJ2-7; D gene: TRBD1; CDR3 protein: CASSPGGRLHEQYF; CDR3 DNA: TGTGCCAGTAGCCCAGGGGGCAGACTCCACGAGCAGTACTTC
clone size: once; V gene: TRBV19; J gene: TRBJ2-7; D gene: .; CDR3 protein: CASSRQGSYEQYF; CDR3 DNA: TGTGCCAGTAGTAGGCAGGGTTCCTACGAGCAGTACTTC
clone size: few; V gene: TRBV2; J gene: TRBJ1-5; D gene: .; CDR3 protein: CASKQGGDQPQHF; CDR3 DNA: TGTGCCAGCAAACAGGGCGGCGATCAGCCCCAGCATTTT
clone size: .; V gene: TRBV7-6; J gene: TRBJ2-5; D gene: .; CDR3 protein: CASNRAQGGETQYF; CDR3 DNA: TGTGCCAGCAACCGTGCACAGGGAGGGGAGACCCAGTACTTC
clone size: .; V gene: TRBV27; J gene: TRBJ2-7; D gene: .; CDR3 protein: CASSLGGTVSYEQYF; CDR3 DNA: TGTGCCAGCAGTCTCGGAGGGACAGTCTCCTACGAGCAGTACTTC
clone size: .; V gene: TRBV6-5; J gene: TRBJ2-1; D gene: .; CDR3 protein: CASSPIRGARKEQFF; CDR3 DNA: TGTGCCAGCAGTCCGATCCGGGGGGCCCGCAAAGAGCAGTTCTTC